This TCR beta chain was identified during a study of cytomegalovirus exposure and HLA in healthy donors. Study-level information: Ancestry clustering placed about 86% of over 300 genotyped donors in the Caucasian-associated cluster.

The PCR made use of 60 Vbeta and 13 Jbeta primers. The protocol was immunoSEQ multiplex PCR, while the TCRdb copy is restricted to in-frame clones and leaves out a portion. The top ten clones hold roughly 5% of a sample with approximately 160,000 clones, under 90% of them seen once. This CDR3 comprises 14 residues. The germline V gene encodes CDR1 LNHNV and CDR2 YYDKDF (reference sequence). V gave up 9 bases and J gave up 1 base, with 14 bases separating them. The sequence came from a man younger than 35 in good health and CMV-seronegative. The sequenced material came from PBMCs. This chain connects TRBV15 to TRBJ2-3; D is uncertain. The CDR3 nucleotides are TGTGCCACGGCACCGAGAGGAGGCACAGATACGCAGTATTTT. It codes for CATAPRGGTDTQYF.